Following are 17 T cell receptor beta chains from one sample sequenced in a study of CD8 T cells in ankylosing spondylitis. TCRdb used MiXCR to reprocess the 5' RACE reads, holding one entry per CDR3 protein. The repertoire holds roughly 240,000 distinct CDR3 sequences, with 8% to 10% as singletons. Specimen: blood, either unsorted or a sorted T cell fraction (not recorded which). Receptor source: a female donor with ankylosing spondylitis or in good health (not recorded which).

This clonotype was found many times. The chain links TRBV27 to TRBJ2-1; D gene unclear. Germline V gene sequence: CDR1 MNHEY, CDR2 SMNVEV (reference sequence). The V end lost 0 bases, the J end lost 4 bases, and 7 bases lay between the germline ends. The CDR3 consists of 14 residues. CDR3 sequence reads: CASSLSIQYNEQFF. The CDR3 nucleotides read TGTGCCAGCAGTTTATCGATCCAGTACAATGAGCAGTTCTTC.

This clonotype was observed at least ten times. The chain recombines TRBV12-3 or TRBV12-4 with TRBJ2-7; D may be TRBD2 (5 bases). The V end lost 1 base, the J end lost 3 bases, and 13 bases lay between the germline ends. CDR3 length: 15 amino acids. CDR3 sequence reads: CASSLGRGSFYEQYF. The DNA for the CDR3 is TGTGCCAGCAGTTTAGGGCGAGGGTCCTTCTACGAGCAGTACTTC.

This clonotype was recorded many times. The genes are TRBV20-1 and TRBJ1-2; TRBD1 matches at 8 bases. Losses at the gene ends were 7 bases for V and 2 bases for J; bases not matched to a gene: 6. Germline CDR1 reads DFQATT; CDR2 reads SNEGSKA (reference sequence). The CDR3 totals 13 residues. The CDR3 protein is CSVRDRNNYGYTF. CDR3 nucleotides: TGCAGTGTGAGGGACAGGAACAACTATGGCTACACCTTC.

This clonotype was detected ten times or more. The rearrangement links TRBV6-4 to TRBJ2-1; 11 bases fit TRBD2. Germline CDR1 and CDR2: MRHNA and SNTAGT. Losses at the gene ends were 3 bases for V and 0 bases for J; bases not matched to a gene: 4. There are 17 residues in the CDR3. The DNA for the CDR3 is TGTGCCAGCAGTGATTCGGGACTAGCGGACTCCTACAATGAGCAGTTCTTC. It is translated as CASSDSGLADSYNEQFF.

At least ten counts were recorded for this clonotype. The CDR3 here is CASSRGTQGKQYF. The CDR3 region has the DNA TGTGCCAGCAGCCGCGGAACTCAGGGCAAGCAGTACTTC. The V gene is TRBV3-1, the J gene TRBJ2-7; perhaps TRBD1 as D (5 bases). Germline assignment: CDR1 LGHDT and CDR2 YNNKEL (reference sequence). The CDR3 is 13 residues long. Trimming took 4 bases from V and 8 from J, leaving 15 bases between them.

This clonotype was observed many times. J is TRBJ2-6 and V is TRBV12-3 or TRBV12-4, with D perhaps TRBD1 or TRBD2 (5 bases each). The CDR3 spans 16 residues. With 6 bases removed from V and 5 bases from J, the gap between germline ends came to 17 bases. CDR3 DNA: TGTGCCAGCAGGTCCGGGACGGGGTGGCGGGCCAACGTCCTGACTTTC. Protein sequence: CASRSGTGWRANVLTF.

This clonotype has ten or more counts. The chain recombines TRBV20-1 with TRBJ2-1; 7 bases fit TRBD1. CDR1 is DFQATT, CDR2 SNEGSKA, per germline (reference sequence). The CDR3 is made up of 13 amino acids. The junction had 2 bases not matched to a gene; V was cut back by 3 bases and J by 3 bases. The CDR3: CSASGQVYNEQFF. CDR3 DNA sequence: TGCAGTGCTAGCGGACAGGTCTACAATGAGCAGTTCTTC.

This clonotype was counted at least ten times. The genes are TRBV5-5 and TRBJ2-7; the D call may be TRBD1 or TRBD2 (5 bases each). The CDR3 consists of 15 residues. Trimming took off 4 bases at V and 4 bases at J, with 18 bases between the two ends. Germline loops: CDR1 SGHKS, CDR2 YYEKEE (reference sequence). CDR3 nucleotide sequence: TGTGCCAGCAGCGTAGCGTCGGGGACGCAATACGAGCAGTACTTC. Amino acid sequence: CASSVASGTQYEQYF.

J is TRBJ2-3 and V is TRBV6-1; tentative D call: TRBD1 (5 bases). The CDR3 contains 10 residues. Trimming removed 6 bases at V and 9 bases at J, with 7 bases between. Germline CDR1 is MNHNS and CDR2 is SASEGT. The chain's CDR3 is CASRKGTQYF. CDR3 sequence (DNA): TGTGCCAGCAGGAAGGGGACGCAGTATTTT.

The sample holds many counts of this clonotype. V and J are TRBV5-5 and TRBJ2-1; 11 bases map to TRBD1. This CDR3 has 15 amino acids. Germline lookup yields CDR1 SGHKS and CDR2 YYEKEE (reference sequence). J lost 5 bases, V lost 3 bases, and 4 bases had no gene match. The CDR3 region is CASSWTGGADNEQFF. The CDR3 DNA reads TGTGCCAGCAGCTGGACAGGGGGCGCCGACAATGAGCAGTTCTTC.

The table lists this clonotype with a few counts. This rearrangement joins TRBV29-1 to TRBJ2-1; D possibly matches TRBD1 or TRBD2 (5 bases each). CDR1 and CDR2 (germline): SQVTM, ANQGSEA. Trimming stripped 8 bases from V and 6 bases from J, with 17 bases between. The CDR3 sequence is 13 residues long. The CDR3 region is CSSPGKQGNEQFF. CDR3 coding DNA: TGCAGCTCGCCCGGGAAGCAGGGCAATGAGCAGTTCTTC.

This clonotype was picked up many times. The chain links TRBV5-1 to TRBJ1-6; the D gene is possibly TRBD1 (6 bases). Per the germline V gene, CDR1 is SGHRS and CDR2 is YFSETQ. Between the trimmed V and J ends, which lost 0 bases and 9 bases, there was a span of 10 bases. The CDR3 consists of 14 residues. The CDR3 is CASSLGTAPSPLHF. The DNA for the CDR3 is TGCGCCAGCAGCTTGGGGACAGCGCCTTCACCCCTCCACTTT.

This clonotype was recorded at least ten times. This rearrangement joins TRBV20-1 to TRBJ1-2; D not resolved. The germline V and J ends were trimmed by 0 bases and 4 bases, with 18 bases remaining between them. CDR3 length equals 16 residues. CDR1 DFQATT and CDR2 SNEGSKA come from the germline V gene (reference sequence). In DNA form, the CDR3 reads TGCAGTGCTAGAGATTCCCAGCGGACCGGAATCTATGGCTACACCTTC. Amino acids: CSARDSQRTGIYGYTF.

For this clonotype: This may come from a read error, since a much larger clone is one base off. The chain uses TRBV20-1 and TRBJ2-1; tentative D call: TRBD1 (6 bases). The CDR3 is 14 residues long. The V gene's germline CDR1 is DFQATT and CDR2 SNEGSKA (reference sequence). V dropped 6 bases and J dropped 3 bases, with 15 bases sitting between them. For the CDR3, the DNA is TGCAGTGCACGGAGCGAGGGGGTCTACAATGAGCAGTTCTTC. Translation: CSARSEGVYNEQFF.

On this clonotype itself: A much more abundant neighbour one base away suggests this may be a read error. V and J are TRBV2 and TRBJ1-2, with D unclear. CDR3 size: 15 residues. Germline CDR1 is SNHLY and CDR2 is FYNNEI. V shed 6 bases and J shed 7 bases, with 21 bases lying between them. CDR3 in amino acids: CASRVDYLGYCGYTF. The CDR3 region has the DNA TGTGCCAGCAGGGTAGACTACCTAGGATACTGTGGCTACACCTTC. Full variable domain (remainder filled in from reference TRBV2 and TRBJ1-2): EPEVTQTPSHQVTQMGQEVILRCVPISNHLYFYWYRQILGQKVEFLVSFYNNEISEKSEIFDDQFSVERPDGSNFTLKIRSTKLEDSAMYFCASRVDYLGYCGYTFGSGTRLTVV.

The chain links TRBV11-3 to TRBJ2-1, with TRBD2 matching over 10 bases. This CDR3 region has 15 residues. Germline V gene data show CDR1 as SGHNT and CDR2 as YENEEA. V was clipped by 0 bases and J by 8 bases; unmatched bases: 4. CDR3 in DNA: TGTGCCAGCAGCTTAGACCTAGCGGGAGACCATGAGCAGTTCTTC. Protein product: CASSLDLAGDHEQFF.

In its sample, this clonotype was seen many times. The rearrangement links TRBV6-2 or TRBV6-3 to TRBJ2-7; D is uncertain. Germline values: CDR1 MNHEY, CDR2 SVGEGT. V was clipped by 7 bases and J by 2 bases, with 15 bases between them. The CDR3 is made up of 14 amino acids. CDR3 region: CASTHPGSPYEQYF. The CDR3 DNA sequence: TGTGCCAGCACCCACCCGGGCAGCCCCTACGAGCAGTACTTC.